Sequencing of this TCR beta chain was carried out in a study of T cell responses to AZD1222 COVID-19 vaccine (dated by TCRdb to the early 2020s). For the study in its entirety: TCR sequencing was performed for 230 to 250 trial participants, of whom some 200 were given two doses of AZD1222 and around 25 were given two doses of MenACWY control vaccine. Trial participants were enrolled into age subgroups of 18-55, 56-69 and 70-plus years, which contained roughly 150, 30 and 60 TCR-sequenced participants, respectively.

General study outcomes and caveats: After two AZD1222 doses, spike-specific TCR breadth and depth were significantly higher than at day 0 and than in MenACWY recipients. Participants were mostly white British, with more females than males. The authors suggested clonal diversity may have been underestimated. CD4 TCRs associated with the vaccine covered the entire spike protein, and the dominant responses were in regions 160-218 and 743-854. The 56-69-year group was small, and its depth increase did not reach significance, likely because of low power. No day 14 peak-response samples were available, so repertoires were characterized only after the peak T cell response. Conclusions about previously exposed vaccinees are limited because only six or seven AZD1222 recipients were SARS-CoV-2 seropositive at baseline. Reportedly, close to half of the unique spike-specific TCRs recognized epitopes lying outside the regions that are mutated in the B.1.351 and B.1.1.7 variants.

The CDR3 regions of human TCRbeta chains were analyzed by immunosequencing. The original pipeline was this. TCRs in the repertoires were matched against a reference library of SARS-CoV-2-specific TCRs that had been generated with the MIRA antigen-specificity platform. Breadth meant the fraction of unique TCRs that were SARS-CoV-2-associated, whereas depth meant the fraction of total T cells that were SARS-CoV-2-associated. Each spike-specific TCR was assigned to its reactive spike region and to a CD4 or CD8 class using the MIRA data. Log10-transformed breadth and depth values were compared by one-way ANOVA with Sidak's multiple comparisons tests. The clones in this table, taken by TCRdb from immuneACCESS, are in-frame only. Not every clone is retained; where verified, under half of the shortfall comes from an unresolved V gene, and the cause of the rest is unknown. Clonal size and the V and J genes are those of that table, whereas D and trimming came from the DNA. This sample has about 210,000 clones in its table, and roughly 94% of those were observed once. The ten largest account for approximately 1.5% of the sample.

Comment on this clone: The antigen it binds to is not known. No base qualities exist here, and no much larger clone lies one base off it.

The label giving this sample's time point can be read as: about 28 days (+/-7) after the second vaccine dose. The intended sense of this specimen's treatment or condition label: meningococcal conjugate vaccine given as trial control. The vaccinee samples were drawn from two UK trials, COV001 and COV002, one of which was a single-blind randomized controlled phase 2/3 trial testing AZD1222 (ChAdOx1 nCoV-19) in healthy adults. For TCRbeta chain sequencing, PBMC samples from trial participants were taken at day 0 and at day 28 after the second dose. The junction carries 13 bases between V and J, which are trimmed by 7 bases and 0 bases respectively. CDR1 and CDR2 (MGHRA, YSYEKL) derive from the germline V gene. The CDR3, from cysteine to phenylalanine, totals 15 residues. Solely the CDR3 DNA is kept, with 45 bases framed from the first base.

The sample in question was peripheral blood, obtained 28 days after the second dose of the MenACWY control vaccine. The chain links TRBV4-1 with TRBJ1-3, with no confidently assigned D gene. The receptor's source is an adult who received the MenACWY meningococcal vaccine as a control. CDR3 region: CASTRIHSSGNTIYF. The DNA sequence reads TGCGCCAGCACTCGAATCCATAGCTCTGGAAACACCATATATTTT.